These 22 T cell receptor beta chains share one sample of origin, sequenced in a study of OX40 agonist ivuxolimab in advanced cancers. The repertoire was sequenced with immunoSEQ multiplex PCR; TCRdb's copy has only in-frame clones and lacks some. The sample has more than 85,000 clones; 75% to 95% are singletons. Sequencing used CD4+ or CD8+ T cells sorted from blood, obtained in a trial of the OX40 agonist ivuxolimab. All receptors come from an adult with an advanced solid tumor such as melanoma, head and neck, liver or kidney cancer.

The chain uses TRBV9 and TRBJ1-5; 7 nucleotides line up with TRBD1. CDR3 length equals 15 residues. With V trimmed by 0 bases and J by 6 bases, 6 bases remained unmatched. Germline V gene data show CDR1 as SGDLS and CDR2 as YYNGEE. The CDR3 DNA reads TGTGCCAGCAGCGTAGACATTTCAGGGGGTCAGCCCCAGCATTTT. Translating gives CASSVDISGGQPQHF.

The chain combines TRBV6-5 with TRBJ2-1, with a possible D match to TRBD2 (5 bases). Germline loops: CDR1 MNHEY, CDR2 SVGAGI. This CDR3 is built from 14 residues. Trimming stripped 5 bases from V and 5 bases from J, with 13 bases between. In DNA form, the CDR3 reads TGTGCCAGCAGTGCCGGGAACTACAACAATGAGCAGTTCTTC. Translating gives CASSAGNYNNEQFF.

The rearrangement uses TRBV29-1 and TRBJ2-7, with 15 positions matching TRBD2. Per the germline V gene, CDR1 is SQVTM and CDR2 is ANQGSEA. The V segment lost 4 bases and the J segment 2 bases; nucleotides outside the gene matches: 9. The CDR3 is made up of 17 amino acids. CDR3 sequence (DNA): TGCAGCGTTGGTGGGACTAGCGGGAGGACGAGAACCTACGAGCAGTACTTC. It specifies CSVGGTSGRTRTYEQYF.

The gene calls are TRBV14 and TRBJ2-7, with 9 bases aligning to TRBD1. After removal of 1 base from V and 3 bases from J, the junction contained 1 base not matched to a gene. Germline CDR1 is SGHDN and CDR2 is FVKESK. CDR3 length: 14 amino acids. The CDR3, as DNA: TGTGCCAGCAGCCAAGCGGGACAGGGCTACGAGCAGTACTTC. Its protein product is CASSQAGQGYEQYF.

The chain uses TRBV23-1 and TRBJ2-7; 12 bases align to TRBD1. TRBV23-1 is an ORF, with its function uncertain. CDR3 size: 17 residues. The junction had 11 bases not matched to a gene; V was cut back by 3 bases and J by 5 bases. This chain's CDR3 is CASSHCIPGQGAHEQYF. Written as DNA, the CDR3 is TGCGCCAGCAGTCATTGTATTCCGGGACAGGGGGCCCACGAGCAGTACTTC.

In DNA form, the CDR3 reads TGTGCCAGTAGTATAGATGGGGCGGGATTGGGCACTGAAGCTTTCTTT. It is translated as CASSIDGAGLGTEAFF. V gene TRBV19 combines with J gene TRBJ1-1; possible D gene TRBD1, 5 bases. V was pared by 0 bases and J by 4 bases, with 15 bases between. Germline V gene data show CDR1 as LNHDA and CDR2 as SQIVND (reference sequence). The CDR3 has 16 amino acids.

This sequence joins TRBV14 and TRBJ2-5; 12 bases fit TRBD2. The CDR3 extends over 16 amino acids. The ends lost 3 bases at V and 5 bases at J; junction bases unmatched: 7. Germline loops: CDR1 SGHDN, CDR2 FVKESK. The CDR3 loop reads CASSHQASGRGETQYF. Here the CDR3 DNA reads TGTGCCAGCAGCCATCAGGCTAGCGGGAGGGGTGAGACCCAGTACTTC.

V is TRBV5-4 and J is TRBJ2-3, with 8 bases lining up with TRBD2. The germline V gene encodes CDR1 SGHNT and CDR2 YYREEE (reference sequence). CDR3 length equals 15 residues. Trimming at V came to 0 bases and at J to 2 bases, leaving 2 bases not matched to a gene. The chain's CDR3 is CASSLAGLATDTQYF. The CDR3 DNA is TGTGCCAGCAGCTTGGCCGGACTAGCCACAGATACGCAGTATTTT.

The chain uses TRBV10-3 and TRBJ2-1; TRBD1 or TRBD2 may be the D gene (5 bases each). Trimming took 3 bases from V and 4 from J, leaving 13 bases between them. The germline V gene has CDR1 ENHRY and CDR2 SYGVKD. This CDR3 spans 15 amino acids. CDR3 coding DNA: TGTGCCATCAGTGATACGGGGAGACAGTACAATGAGCAGTTCTTC. It is translated as CAISDTGRQYNEQFF.

The V and J genes are TRBV5-6 and TRBJ1-3, with D tentatively TRBD1 (5 bases). The CDR3 runs to 15 residues. The V gene's germline CDR1 is SGHDT and CDR2 YYEEEE. V lost 4 bases, J lost 0 bases, and 11 bases lay in between. The CDR3 DNA sequence: TGTGCCAGCAGCCGGGGACGGAACTCTGGAAACACCATATATTTT. It yields the protein CASSRGRNSGNTIYF.

Details on this clone: Other nucleotide sequences in the sample specify the same CDR3. J is TRBJ2-7 and V is TRBV7-2; 7 bases map to TRBD1. The V gene end was trimmed by 1 base and the J gene end by 2 bases; junction bases not matched to a gene: 2. The CDR3 extends over 14 amino acids. Germline CDR1 is SGHTA and CDR2 is FQGNSA. The CDR3 is CASSLDRGPYEQYF. As DNA, the CDR3 is TGTGCCAGCAGCTTAGACAGGGGACCCTACGAGCAGTACTTC.

The rearrangement links TRBV5-6 to TRBJ2-3; D remains unclear. This CDR3 has 11 amino acids. The germline V and J ends were trimmed by 1 base and 8 bases, with 5 bases remaining between them. The germline V gene encodes CDR1 SGHDT and CDR2 YYEEEE. CDR3 sequence reads: CASSLSGTQYF. The CDR3 DNA is TGTGCCAGCAGCTTGTCGGGTACGCAGTATTTT.

The V call is TRBV19, the J call TRBJ2-1; 10 bases align to TRBD2. Germline V gives CDR1 LNHDA, CDR2 SQIVND (reference sequence). Trimming at V came to 4 bases and at J to 2 bases, leaving 2 bases not matched to a gene. The CDR3 is made up of 15 amino acids. Here the CDR3 reads CASSRTSGPYNEQFF. CDR3 DNA sequence: TGTGCCAGTAGTAGGACTAGCGGCCCCTACAATGAGCAGTTCTTC.

The CDR3 here is CASSQGHTKGYGYTF. Here the CDR3 DNA reads TGTGCCAGCAGCCAAGGACACACCAAGGGCTATGGCTACACCTTC. The V gene is TRBV14, the J gene TRBJ1-2; D ambiguous. V shed 1 base and J shed 4 bases, with 13 bases lying between them. The germline V gene encodes CDR1 SGHDN and CDR2 FVKESK. The length of the CDR3 is 15 residues.

The rearrangement joins TRBV2 to TRBJ1-5, with 8 bases fitting TRBD1. This CDR3 is 15 amino acids long. Germline V gene data show CDR1 as SNHLY and CDR2 as FYNNEI. With 6 bases clipped from V and 3 bases from J, the junction kept 7 bases outside the gene matches. The CDR3: CASSQGTGPNQPQHF. For the CDR3, the DNA is TGTGCCAGCAGCCAAGGGACAGGACCCAATCAGCCCCAGCATTTT.

Notes on this clone: This CDR3 is also generated by other DNA sequences in the sample. V gene TRBV5-1 combines with J gene TRBJ2-2; no reliable D call. Trimming shortened V by 0 bases and J by 5 bases, and 5 bases separated the two germline ends. CDR1 and CDR2 (germline): SGHRS, YFSETQ. There are 13 residues in the CDR3. The CDR3 DNA reads TGCGCCAGCAGCTTGGGACCGACCGGGGAGCTGTTTTTT. Its translation: CASSLGPTGELFF.

The chain joins TRBV5-4 to TRBJ2-3; tentative D call: TRBD2 (6 bases). The CDR3 consists of 16 residues. Per germline, CDR1 SGHNT and CDR2 YYREEE (reference sequence). Trimming took off 0 bases at V and 0 bases at J, with 11 bases between the two ends. The CDR3 nucleotides read TGTGCCAGCAGCTTGGCGGGGGAGATAAGCACAGATACGCAGTATTTT. It codes for CASSLAGEISTDTQYF.

V is TRBV11-2 and J is TRBJ2-1; 8 nucleotides match TRBD2. J gave up 1 base and V 6 bases, and 5 bases lay outside the gene matches. The germline CDR1 and CDR2 sequences are SGHAT and FQNNGV. The CDR3 has 15 amino acids. DNA of the CDR3: TGTGCCAGCAGATTAAGCGGGAGATCCTACAATGAGCAGTTCTTC. Its translation is CASRLSGRSYNEQFF. Complete variable domain (other parts from reference TRBV11-2 and TRBJ2-1): EAGVAQSPRYKIIEKRQSVAFWCNPISGHATLYWYQQILGQGPKLLIQFQNNGVVDDSQLPKDRFSAERLKGVDSTLKIQPAKLEDSAVYLCASRLSGRSYNEQFFGPGTRLTVL.

Of note for this clone: The same CDR3 is also encoded by other DNA sequences in this sample. The chain recombines TRBV13 with TRBJ2-5; tentatively, D is TRBD2 (5 bases). The CDR3 is made up of 15 amino acids. Trimming took off 0 bases at V and 5 bases at J, with 13 bases between the two ends. The germline CDR1 and CDR2 sequences are PRHDT and FYEKMQ (reference sequence). The CDR3: CASSLGGLAGETQYF. In DNA, the CDR3 is TGTGCCAGCAGCTTAGGCGGACTGGCGGGTGAGACCCAGTACTTC.

The rearrangement links TRBV10-3 to TRBJ2-1; unclear D gene. The CDR3 length is 12 residues. Trimming cost V 4 bases and J 5 bases, with 6 bases left between them. From germline, CDR1 is ENHRY and CDR2 SYGVKD. Here the CDR3 reads CAISGGHNEQFF. CDR3 DNA sequence: TGTGCCATCAGTGGAGGACACAATGAGCAGTTCTTC.

This clone was picked up a small number of times. The genes are TRBV5-1 and TRBJ2-5; perhaps TRBD2 as D (5 bases). V dropped 4 bases and J dropped 2 bases, with 18 bases sitting between them. CDR3 length: 16 amino acids. In germline, CDR1 is SGHRS, CDR2 YFSETQ. The chain's CDR3 is CASSPQQTRRQETQYF. CDR3 coding DNA: TGCGCCAGCAGCCCTCAGCAAACTAGGCGGCAAGAGACCCAGTACTTC.

To note about this clone: One junction end disagrees with the germline gene, perhaps due to a read error. This sequence joins TRBV6-5 and TRBJ2-7, with a weak D call TRBD2 (5 bases). The CDR3 runs to 12 residues. Germline CDR1 is MNHEY and CDR2 is SVGAGI. CDR3 DNA sequence: TGCGCCAGCGGTTCTACTACCTACGAGCAGTACTTC. Translation gives CASGSTTYEQYF.